The 26 T cell receptor beta chains listed next were all sequenced from one sample in a study of control samples from healthy donors and cancer patients. Data came from immunoSEQ multiplex PCR; TCRdb stores just in-frame clones and leaves some out. This table has over 150,000 clones, roughly 92% appearing once. Sequencing input: blood. All receptors come from a woman aged 18-29 years in good health.

V is TRBV12-3 or TRBV12-4 and J is TRBJ1-5; no firm D call. V shed 8 bases and J shed 0 bases, with 8 bases lying between them. The CDR3 is 13 residues long. This CDR3 is CASGYDSNQPQHF. The CDR3 bases are TGTGCCAGCGGCTACGATAGCAATCAGCCCCAGCATTTT.

The chain employs TRBV10-3 and TRBJ2-1, with D unresolved. The CDR3 consists of 15 residues. V shed 0 bases and J shed 3 bases, with 9 bases lying between them. Germline loops: CDR1 ENHRY, CDR2 SYGVKD. As DNA, the CDR3 is TGTGCCATCAGTGAGTCTACCGCGGTCTACAATGAGCAGTTCTTC. Its protein product is CAISESTAVYNEQFF.

The V call is TRBV10-2, the J call TRBJ1-5; no clear D. With 6 bases removed from V and 3 bases from J, the gap between germline ends came to 9 bases. There are 13 residues in the CDR3. Germline CDR1 WSHSY, CDR2 SAAADI. The CDR3 DNA follows: TGCGCCAGCAGCCGGGCTCTCAATCAGCCCCAGCATTTT. It codes for CASSRALNQPQHF.

Here the CDR3 reads CASSFDRAGGSTDTQYF. The CDR3 bases are TGTGCCAGCAGCTTCGATAGGGCAGGGGGAAGCACAGATACGCAGTATTTT. J is TRBJ2-3 and V is TRBV7-9; 7 bases are a match to TRBD1. The CDR3 is 17 residues long. The trim removed 3 bases at V and 0 bases at J, leaving 9 bases unmatched. Germline V gene sequence: CDR1 SEHNR, CDR2 FQNEAQ (reference sequence). The variable domain in full, completed from reference TRBV7-9 and TRBJ2-3, reads DTGVSQNPRHKITKRGQNVTFRCDPISEHNRLYWYRQTLGQGPEFLTYFQNEAQLEKSRLLSDRFSAERPKGSFSTLEIQRTEQGDSAMYLCASSFDRAGGSTDTQYFGPGTRLTVL.

The rearrangement links TRBV9 to TRBJ1-4, with D hard to call. The CDR3 has 17 amino acids. V was trimmed by 4 bases and J by 0 bases, leaving 16 bases between them. The germline V gene has CDR1 SGDLS and CDR2 YYNGEE. This chain's CDR3 is CASSSALTETTNEKLFF. As DNA, the CDR3 is TGTGCCAGCAGCTCTGCCTTGACGGAGACAACTAATGAAAAACTGTTTTTT. The full variable domain, with the rest looked up from reference TRBV9 and TRBJ1-4, is DSGVTQTPKHLITATGQRVTLRCSPRSGDLSVYWYQQSLDQGLQFLIQYYNGEERAKGNILERFSAQQFPDLHSELNLSSLELGDSALYFCASSSALTETTNEKLFFGSGTQLSVL.

The chain has TRBV18 and TRBJ2-7, with TRBD2 as a possible D gene (6 bases). With 6 bases removed from V and 3 bases from J, the gap between germline ends came to 18 bases. The CDR3 length is 15 residues. Germline V gene sequence: CDR1 KGHSH, CDR2 LQKENI. The CDR3 coding sequence is TGTGCCAGCTCCTCGGGGAGGACGGGCTACTACGAGCAGTACTTC. Protein product: CASSSGRTGYYEQYF.

The chain has TRBV12-3 or TRBV12-4 and TRBJ1-3; D unclear. The CDR3 has 12 residues. V lost 3 bases and J lost 5, with 5 bases in between. The CDR3 DNA follows: TGTGCCAGCAGTTTGGGCAGAAACACCATATATTTT. Its translation is CASSLGRNTIYF.

This chain connects TRBV7-3 to TRBJ1-1; D gene unclear. This CDR3 has 16 amino acids. Germline V lookup: CDR1 SGHTA, CDR2 FQGTGA. V was trimmed by 1 base and J by 0 bases, leaving 12 bases between them. The DNA of the CDR3 is TGTGCCAGCAGCTTAATGGGGTCCCTCATGAACACTGAAGCTTTCTTT. Protein: CASSLMGSLMNTEAFF.

The rearrangement uses TRBV2 and TRBJ2-5, with 7 bases that match TRBD2. The germline CDR1 and CDR2 sequences are SNHLY and FYNNEI. The CDR3 runs 13 residues. The J segment lost 5 bases and the V segment lost 4 bases, leaving 4 bases of the junction unmatched. The CDR3 loop reads CASSAGGWETQYF. In nucleotides, the CDR3 is TGTGCCAGCAGTGCGGGAGGTTGGGAGACCCAGTACTTC.

The chain joins TRBV6-2 or TRBV6-3 to TRBJ2-5; no clear D. The CDR3 runs 15 residues. Between the trimmed V and J ends, which lost 4 bases and 4 bases, there was a span of 16 bases. CDR1 is MNHEY, CDR2 SVGEGT, per germline. The CDR3 DNA is TGTGCCAGCAGTTTCTTGAGACTCCCTACAGAGACCCAGTACTTC. It is translated as CASSFLRLPTETQYF.

V gene TRBV28 combines with J gene TRBJ1-3; D uncertain. CDR3 length: 14 amino acids. CDR1 and CDR2 (germline): MDHEN, SYDVKM. V dropped 2 bases and J dropped 7 bases, with 12 bases sitting between them. CDR3 nucleotides: TGTGCCAGCAGTTTAGGCTACCAAGCTAACACCATATATTTT. This encodes CASSLGYQANTIYF. Looking up the rest from reference TRBV28 and TRBJ1-3 gives the full variable domain: DVKVTQSSRYLVKRTGEKVFLECVQDMDHENMFWYRQDPGLGLRLIYFSYDVKMKEKGDIPEGYSVSREKKERFSLILESASTNQTSMYLCASSLGYQANTIYFGEGSWLTVV.

V usage is TRBV5-5 and J usage is TRBJ2-1; 12 bases map to TRBD2. Germline V gene lookup returns CDR1 SGHKS and CDR2 YYEKEE (reference sequence). Trimming removed 0 bases from V and 4 bases from J; junction bases left unmatched: 2. The CDR3 totals 16 residues. The CDR3 nucleotides are TGTGCCAGCAGCTTGGTCCTAGCGGGAGGGTACAATGAGCAGTTCTTC. This sequence encodes CASSLVLAGGYNEQFF.

The genes are TRBV29-1 and TRBJ1-4, with unresolved D. Germline V lookup: CDR1 SQVTM, CDR2 ANQGSEA. Trimming pared 7 bases from V and 7 bases from J, leaving 16 bases between. CDR3 length equals 13 residues. CDR3 residues: CSASLLAGEKLFF. For the CDR3, the DNA is TGCAGCGCCTCACTCCTCGCAGGTGAAAAACTGTTTTTT.

This chain joins TRBV19 and TRBJ2-2; D is undetermined. The germline V gene has CDR1 LNHDA and CDR2 SQIVND (reference sequence). The CDR3 is made up of 15 amino acids. V lost 3 bases, J lost 8 bases, and 16 bases lay in between. The CDR3 sequence is CASSMRRDGIGELFF. The CDR3 DNA is TGTGCCAGTAGTATGCGAAGAGATGGCATTGGGGAGCTGTTTTTT. Looking up the rest from reference TRBV19 and TRBJ2-2 gives the full variable domain: DGGITQSPKYLFRKEGQNVTLSCEQNLNHDAMYWYRQDPGQGLRLIYYSQIVNDFQKGDIAEGYSVSREKKESFPLTVTSAQKNPTAFYLCASSMRRDGIGELFFGEGSRLTVL.

V is TRBV10-3 and J is TRBJ1-1, with D tentatively TRBD1 (5 bases). V gave up 3 bases and J gave up 1 base, with 12 bases separating them. Germline V CDR1 and CDR2: ENHRY, SYGVKD. CDR3 length equals 15 residues. This CDR3 is CAISDPGLGNTEAFF. For the CDR3, the DNA is TGTGCCATCAGTGACCCGGGACTGGGGAACACTGAAGCTTTCTTT.

The chain links TRBV4-1 to TRBJ1-4, with 7 bases fitting TRBD1. This CDR3 contains 15 residues. V gave up 1 base and J gave up 3 bases; unmatched junction bases: 2. The germline gives CDR1 MGHRA, CDR2 YSYEKL. The CDR3 sequence: CASSQGQGSNEKLFF. The DNA of the CDR3 is TGCGCCAGCAGCCAAGGACAGGGTTCTAATGAAAAACTGTTTTTT.

The V gene is TRBV6-1, the J gene TRBJ1-4; the D gene is possibly TRBD1 (5 bases). This CDR3 spans 13 amino acids. With 2 bases removed from V and 7 bases from J, the gap between germline ends came to 8 bases. CDR1 and CDR2 from the germline V gene are MNHNS and SASEGT. The CDR3 DNA follows: TGTGCCAGCAGTGAACAGGGCGGTGAAAAACTGTTTTTT. Amino acid sequence: CASSEQGGEKLFF.

The chain employs TRBV3-1 (or the pseudogene TRBV3-2) and TRBJ1-2; tentatively, D is TRBD1 (5 bases). V lost 3 bases, J lost 6 bases, and 14 bases lay in between. The CDR3 consists of 14 residues. CDR1 LGHDT and CDR2 YNNKEL come from the germline V gene (reference sequence). Here the CDR3 reads CASSHVRGGDGYTF. The CDR3 nucleotides read TGTGCCAGCAGCCATGTTCGGGGGGGAGATGGCTACACCTTC.

The rearrangement uses TRBV7-2 and TRBJ2-1; D might be TRBD2 (5 bases). Germline lookup yields CDR1 SGHTA and CDR2 FQGNSA. The V gene lost 5 bases and the J gene lost 0 bases, with 11 bases spanning the gap. The CDR3 runs to 15 residues. CDR3 coding DNA: TGTGCCAGCAGCCCGCGGGCGAGCTCCTACAATGAGCAGTTCTTC. Amino acid sequence: CASSPRASSYNEQFF.

J is TRBJ1-2 and V is TRBV7-2, with 9 bases matching TRBD1. Germline V gene sequence: CDR1 SGHTA, CDR2 FQGNSA. Trimming took 5 bases from V and 6 from J; bases not matched to a gene: 7. The CDR3 is 14 residues long. CDR3 sequence reads: CASSRPGTGNGYTF. CDR3 bases: TGTGCCAGCAGCCGTCCCGGGACAGGGAATGGCTACACCTTC. Variable domain in full (rest from reference TRBV7-2 and TRBJ1-2): GAGVSQSPSNKVTEKGKDVELRCDPISGHTALYWYRQSLGQGLEFLIYFQGNSAPDKSGLPSDRFSAERTGGSVSTLTIQRTQQEDSAVYLCASSRPGTGNGYTFGSGTRLTVV.

This clone was observed a single time. This chain uses TRBV27 with TRBJ1-2; 7 nucleotides agree with TRBD1. Germline values: CDR1 MNHEY, CDR2 SMNVEV (reference sequence). The V and J ends lost 5 bases and 8 bases, in that order; junction bases with no gene match: 11. The CDR3 has 14 residues. In DNA form, the CDR3 reads TGTGCCAGCAGTCTAACAGGGGAGTATGAGGGCTACACCTTC. Residues: CASSLTGEYEGYTF.

In this sample, this clone turned up once. The DNA for the CDR3 is TGCAGCGTTGACCTCACTGAAACCGGGACAGGAGGCTATGGCTACACCTTC. Encoded protein: CSVDLTETGTGGYGYTF. The chain couples TRBV29-1 to TRBJ1-2; 8 bases are shared with TRBD1. V dropped 3 bases and J dropped 4; count of bases not matched to a gene: 16. This CDR3 region has 17 residues. CDR1 is SQVTM and CDR2 is ANQGSEA in the germline V gene. Combining the CDR3 with reference TRBV29-1 and TRBJ1-2 gives the whole variable domain SAVISQKPSRDICQRGTSLTIQCQVDSQVTMMFWYRQQPGQSLTLIATANQGSEATYESGFVIDKFPISRPNLTFSTLTVSNMSPEDSSIYLCSVDLTETGTGGYGYTFGSGTRLTVV.

This clone was detected once. The rearrangement joins TRBV2 to TRBJ2-1; D is unresolved. The CDR3 sequence is 11 residues long. V lost 7 bases and J lost 3, with 4 bases in between. Germline V gene lookup returns CDR1 SNHLY and CDR2 FYNNEI. CDR3 DNA: TGTGCCAGCACCAACTACAATGAGCAGTTCTTC. It yields the protein CASTNYNEQFF.

In the case of this clone: A junction end diverges from the germline sequence, so it may reflect a read error. The CDR3 sequence is CASRQDLQPLGAGGASDTQYF. As DNA, the CDR3 is TGCGCCAGCAGGCAAGACCTCCAACCTTTGGGAGCGGGAGGCGCATCAGATACGCAGTATTTT. This sequence joins TRBV4-3 and TRBJ2-3; TRBD2 matches 9 bases. The length of the CDR3 is 21 residues. Germline V lookup: CDR1 LGHNA, CDR2 YSLEER.

V is TRBV7-8 and J is TRBJ2-1, with TRBD2 matching 8 bases. CDR3 length equals 15 residues. Germline V gene lookup returns CDR1 SGHVS and CDR2 FQNEAQ. J was trimmed by 6 bases and V by 3 bases; bases with no gene match: 7. CDR3 loop: CASSLWSGSFNEQFF. The CDR3 region has the DNA TGTGCCAGCAGCTTGTGGAGCGGGAGTTTCAATGAGCAGTTCTTC.

This clone was recorded only once. This chain uses TRBV19 with TRBJ1-5; TRBD1 might be the D (5 bases). The CDR3 covers 14 residues. The V and J ends lost 1 base and 4 bases respectively, with 8 bases between them. Germline assignment: CDR1 LNHDA and CDR2 SQIVND (reference sequence). CDR3 amino acids: CASSIGPGNQPQHF. In DNA, the CDR3 is TGTGCCAGTAGTATAGGGCCAGGGAATCAGCCCCAGCATTTT.